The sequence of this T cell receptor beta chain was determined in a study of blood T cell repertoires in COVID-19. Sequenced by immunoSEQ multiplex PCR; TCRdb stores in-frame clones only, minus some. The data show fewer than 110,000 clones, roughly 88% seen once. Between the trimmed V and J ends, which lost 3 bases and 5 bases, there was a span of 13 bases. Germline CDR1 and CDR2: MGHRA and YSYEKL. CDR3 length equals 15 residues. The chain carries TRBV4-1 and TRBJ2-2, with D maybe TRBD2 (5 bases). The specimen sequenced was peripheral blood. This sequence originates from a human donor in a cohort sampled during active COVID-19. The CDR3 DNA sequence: TGCGCCAGCAGCCAGGAGGTTTCGAGAACCGGGGAGCTGTTTTTT. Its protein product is CASSQEVSRTGELFF.